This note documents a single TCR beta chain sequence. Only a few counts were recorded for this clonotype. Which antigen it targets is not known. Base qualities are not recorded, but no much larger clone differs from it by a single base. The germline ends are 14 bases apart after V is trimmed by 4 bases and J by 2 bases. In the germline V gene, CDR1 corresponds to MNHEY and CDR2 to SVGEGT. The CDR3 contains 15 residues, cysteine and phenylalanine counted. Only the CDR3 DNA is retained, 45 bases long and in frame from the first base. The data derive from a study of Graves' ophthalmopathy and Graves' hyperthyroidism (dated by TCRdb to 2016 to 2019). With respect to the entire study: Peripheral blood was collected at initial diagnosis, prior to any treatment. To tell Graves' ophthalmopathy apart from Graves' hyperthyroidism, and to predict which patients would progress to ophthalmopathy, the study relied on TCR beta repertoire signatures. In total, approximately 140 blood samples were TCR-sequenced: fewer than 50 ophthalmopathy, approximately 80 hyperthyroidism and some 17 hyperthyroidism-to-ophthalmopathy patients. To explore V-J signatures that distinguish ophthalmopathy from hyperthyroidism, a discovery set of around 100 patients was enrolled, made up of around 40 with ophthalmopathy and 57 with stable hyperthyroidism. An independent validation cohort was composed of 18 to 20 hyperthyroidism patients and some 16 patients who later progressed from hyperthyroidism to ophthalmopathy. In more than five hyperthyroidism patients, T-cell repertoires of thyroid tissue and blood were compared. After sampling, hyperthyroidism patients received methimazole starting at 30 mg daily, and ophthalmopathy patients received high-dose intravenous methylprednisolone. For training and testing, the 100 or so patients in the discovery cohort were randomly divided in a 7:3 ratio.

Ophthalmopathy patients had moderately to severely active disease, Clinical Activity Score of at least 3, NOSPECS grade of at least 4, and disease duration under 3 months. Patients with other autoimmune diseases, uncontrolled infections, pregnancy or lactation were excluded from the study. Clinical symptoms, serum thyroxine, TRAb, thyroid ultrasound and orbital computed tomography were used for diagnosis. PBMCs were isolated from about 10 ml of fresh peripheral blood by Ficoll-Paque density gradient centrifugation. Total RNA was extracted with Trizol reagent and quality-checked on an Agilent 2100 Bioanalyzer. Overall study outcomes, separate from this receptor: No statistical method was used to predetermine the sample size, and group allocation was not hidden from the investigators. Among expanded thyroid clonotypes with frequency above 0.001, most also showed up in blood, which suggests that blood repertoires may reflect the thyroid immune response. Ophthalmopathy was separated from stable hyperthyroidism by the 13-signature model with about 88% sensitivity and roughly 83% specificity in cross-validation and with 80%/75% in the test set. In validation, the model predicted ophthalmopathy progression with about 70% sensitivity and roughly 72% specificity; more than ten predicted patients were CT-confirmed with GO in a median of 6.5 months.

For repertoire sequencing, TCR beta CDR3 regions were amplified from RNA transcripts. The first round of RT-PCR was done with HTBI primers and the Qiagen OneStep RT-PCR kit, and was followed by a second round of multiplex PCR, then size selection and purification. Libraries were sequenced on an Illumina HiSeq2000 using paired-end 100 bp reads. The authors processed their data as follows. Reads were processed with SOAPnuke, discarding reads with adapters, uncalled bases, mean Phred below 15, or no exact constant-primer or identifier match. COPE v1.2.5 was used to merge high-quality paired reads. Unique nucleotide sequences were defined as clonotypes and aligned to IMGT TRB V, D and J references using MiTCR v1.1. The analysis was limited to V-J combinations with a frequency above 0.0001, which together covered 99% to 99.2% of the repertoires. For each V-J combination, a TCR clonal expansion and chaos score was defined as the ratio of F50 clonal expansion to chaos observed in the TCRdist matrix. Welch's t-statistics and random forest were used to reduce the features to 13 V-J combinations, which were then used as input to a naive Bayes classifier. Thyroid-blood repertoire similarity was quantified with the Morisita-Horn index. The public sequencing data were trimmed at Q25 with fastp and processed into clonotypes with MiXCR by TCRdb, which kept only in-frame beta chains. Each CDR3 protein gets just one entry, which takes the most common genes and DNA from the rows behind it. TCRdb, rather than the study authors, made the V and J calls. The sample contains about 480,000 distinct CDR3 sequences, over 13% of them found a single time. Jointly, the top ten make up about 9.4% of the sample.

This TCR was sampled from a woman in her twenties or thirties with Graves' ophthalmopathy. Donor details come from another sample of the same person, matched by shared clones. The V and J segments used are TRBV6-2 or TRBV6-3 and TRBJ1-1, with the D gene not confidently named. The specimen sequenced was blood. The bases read TGTGCCAGCAGTTCCCTCGTACGAGAAAACACTGAAGCTTTCTTT. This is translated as CASSSLVRENTEAFF.